A selection of T cell receptor beta chains follows, all from one sample in a study of blood T cells in healthy people across ages. Using its own MiXCR run on the 5' RACE reads, TCRdb lists one record per CDR3 protein. The sample contains 1,500,000 or so distinct CDR3 sequences, around 59% of which appear only once. Sequenced material: blood. Every receptor here comes from a young man in good health. The CDR3 runs from the conserved cysteine through the conserved F or W. Fields, in order: V gene, CDR3 protein.

V: TRBV9
CDR3: CASSASPGGQPQHF

V: TRBV20-1
CDR3: CSASRLAGGQNEQFF

V: TRBV27
CDR3: CASRPVAHGTNEKLFF

V: TRBV29-1
CDR3: CSVVPGQVGYNEQFF

V: TRBV27
CDR3: CASSLEGPSGHQQFF

V: TRBV7-9
CDR3: CASSPAFSSSTDTQYF

V: TRBV4-3
CDR3: CASSQDQGLSDEQFF

V: TRBV6-5
CDR3: CASSYLDQWPSYEQYF

V: TRBV7-9
CDR3: CASSFRDRDEKLFF

V: TRBV12-3/TRBV12-4
CDR3: CASSPGRARDEQFF

V: TRBV29-1
CDR3: CSVYPGSSYEQYF

V: TRBV7-2
CDR3: CASTVSGGAGDTQYF

V: TRBV28
CDR3: CASSLPTGFRENEQFF

V: TRBV12-3/TRBV12-4
CDR3: CASGGPDEQYF

V: TRBV20-1
CDR3: CSASPGNEQFF

V: TRBV12-3/TRBV12-4
CDR3: CASTLISGSTDTQYF

V: TRBV6-2/TRBV6-3
CDR3: CASSGLAGAGELFF

V: TRBV7-9
CDR3: CASSPTGDGSEQYF

V: TRBV10-3
CDR3: CAIRDVLRSPLHF

V: TRBV6-5
CDR3: CASSYDGHGEQYF

V: TRBV20-1
CDR3: CSAKTVGTDTQYF

V: TRBV5-1
CDR3: CASSLEAGYNYGYTF

V: TRBV19
CDR3: CASIGLDRDSDGYTF

V: TRBV28
CDR3: CSSSGAVNIQYF

V: TRBV7-9
CDR3: CASSVGTWPETQYF

V: TRBV21-1
CDR3: CASPRGGNEQFF

V: TRBV4-3
CDR3: CASSQAGTGGYNEQFF

V: TRBV20-1
CDR3: CSARPESDGSPLHF